These 9 T cell receptor beta chains originate from one sample sequenced in a study of T-cell memory formation after mild COVID-19. TCRdb called the 5' RACE reads again in MiXCR, with one record for every CDR3 protein. The sample has 550,000 to 700,000 distinct CDR3 sequences; roughly 17% are singletons. Sequenced sample: PBMCs or a T cell subset sorted from them (not recorded which). Source of these receptors: an adult woman who had mild COVID-19 (a few samples of this study predate the infection). Cell type and time point are not known.

The gene calls are TRBV11-3 and TRBJ1-4, with 8 bases identical to TRBD1. This CDR3 is built from 17 residues. Germline CDR1 reads SGHNT; CDR2 reads YENEEA. The trim removed 1 base at V and 8 bases at J, leaving 12 bases unmatched. For the CDR3, the DNA is TGTGCCAGCAGCTTAGTCCGGACAGGGCCCGCAGCAGAAAAACTGTTTTTT. This gives the protein CASSLVRTGPAAEKLFF.

The CDR3 DNA reads as TGTGCCAGCAGTACAAGGGCGGACCATGAGCAGTTCTTC. It specifies CASSTRADHEQFF. This chain joins TRBV27 and TRBJ2-1; unclear D gene. The CDR3 consists of 13 residues. Trimming removed 5 bases at V and 8 bases at J, with 13 bases between. The germline V gene encodes CDR1 MNHEY and CDR2 SMNVEV (reference sequence).

The chain carries TRBV6-5 and TRBJ2-7, with 10 positions matching TRBD1. The CDR3 extends over 15 amino acids. Germline loops: CDR1 MNHEY, CDR2 SVGAGI. J was trimmed by 5 bases and V by 6 bases; bases with no gene match: 10. This CDR3 is CASSSGGTGVHEQYF. The CDR3 coding sequence is TGTGCCAGCAGCTCCGGGGGGACAGGGGTCCACGAGCAGTACTTC.

V and J are TRBV18 and TRBJ2-3, with D uncertain. CDR3 size: 13 residues. V shed 4 bases and J shed 4 bases, with 9 bases lying between them. Germline V lookup: CDR1 KGHSH, CDR2 LQKENI. CDR3 protein: CASSLTRADTQYF. In DNA form, the CDR3 reads TGTGCCAGCTCACTCACCCGGGCAGATACGCAGTATTTT.

This clonotype has a handful of counts. The V gene is TRBV12-3 or TRBV12-4, the J gene TRBJ2-3; 9 bases agree with TRBD2. The CDR3 is 17 amino acids. The junction had 5 bases not matched to a gene; V was cut back by 0 bases and J by 1 base. CDR3 nucleotide sequence: TGTGCCAGCAGTTTAGCGGCGGGGGGGCTGGGCACAGATACGCAGTATTTT. Protein sequence: CASSLAAGGLGTDTQYF.

The sample holds a few counts of this clonotype. The chain combines TRBV15 with TRBJ1-5, with 8 nucleotides matching TRBD1. The CDR3 runs 14 residues. Germline loops: CDR1 LNHNV, CDR2 YYDKDF (reference sequence). V lost 7 bases, J lost 4 bases, and 6 bases stayed unmatched. The CDR3 region is CATKPGQVNQPQHF. The DNA for the CDR3 is TGTGCCACCAAACCGGGACAGGTAAATCAGCCCCAGCATTTT.

This clonotype showed up just a few times. The V gene is TRBV29-1, the J gene TRBJ1-2, with 11 bases aligning to TRBD1. Germline V lookup: CDR1 SQVTM, CDR2 ANQGSEA. Trimming removed 3 bases from V and 4 bases from J; junction bases left unmatched: 7. CDR3 size: 15 residues. The DNA of the CDR3 is TGCAGCGTTGATAGGACAGGGGGCGCAGGCTATGGCTACACCTTC. This sequence encodes CSVDRTGGAGYGYTF.

This clonotype was detected only a few times. The genes are TRBV27 and TRBJ2-3; 15 bases align to TRBD2. In germline, CDR1 is MNHEY, CDR2 SMNVEV (reference sequence). The CDR3 loop spans 16 amino acids. V trimming: 4 bases; J trimming: 4 bases; junction bases outside the gene matches: 3. In DNA, the CDR3 is TGTGCCAGCAGTTGGACTAGCGGGGGGGCAGCAGATACGCAGTATTTT. Translation gives CASSWTSGGAADTQYF.

The V and J genes are TRBV7-3 and TRBJ1-1; D gene uncertain. CDR3 size: 13 residues. Germline V gene data show CDR1 as SGHTA and CDR2 as FQGTGA. The V end lost 1 base, the J end lost 4 bases, and 7 bases lay between the germline ends. CDR3 loop: CASSLNSGTEAFF. The CDR3 coding sequence is TGTGCCAGCAGCTTAAACAGCGGCACTGAAGCTTTCTTT.